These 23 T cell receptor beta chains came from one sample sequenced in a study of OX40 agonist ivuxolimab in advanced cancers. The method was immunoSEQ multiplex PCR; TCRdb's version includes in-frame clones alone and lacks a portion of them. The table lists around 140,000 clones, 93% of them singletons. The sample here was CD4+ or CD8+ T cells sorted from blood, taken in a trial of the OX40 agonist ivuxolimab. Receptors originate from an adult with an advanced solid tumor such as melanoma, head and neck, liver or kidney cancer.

Written as DNA, the CDR3 is TGCGCCAGCAGCAATTGGATGCGGAACACTGAAGCTTTCTTT. Translating it yields CASSNWMRNTEAFF. The V gene is TRBV4-1, the J gene TRBJ1-1; D is ambiguous. Germline V lookup: CDR1 MGHRA, CDR2 YSYEKL. This CDR3 region has 14 residues. V was trimmed by 5 bases and J by 1 base, leaving 11 bases between them.

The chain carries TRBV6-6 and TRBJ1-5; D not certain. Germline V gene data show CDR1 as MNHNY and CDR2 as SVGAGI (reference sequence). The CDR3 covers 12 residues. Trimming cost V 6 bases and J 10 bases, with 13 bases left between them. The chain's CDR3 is CASSPMGAPQHF. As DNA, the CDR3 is TGTGCCAGCAGCCCGATGGGCGCTCCCCAGCATTTT.

The CDR3 bases are TGTGCCAGCAGCTTACTTGGCGGGAGCTCCTACAATGAGCAGTTCTTC. Amino acid sequence: CASSLLGGSSYNEQFF. The rearrangement uses TRBV7-3 and TRBJ2-1; TRBD2 matches at 7 bases. The CDR3 contains 16 residues. Germline CDR1 reads SGHTA; CDR2 reads FQGTGA. The junction had 4 bases not matched to a gene; V was cut back by 2 bases and J by 0 bases.

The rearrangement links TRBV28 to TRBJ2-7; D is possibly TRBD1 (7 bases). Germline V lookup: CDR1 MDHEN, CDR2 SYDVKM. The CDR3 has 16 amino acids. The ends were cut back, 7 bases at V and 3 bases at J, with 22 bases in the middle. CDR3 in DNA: TGTGCCAGCACCCGGGGGACAGCACGACCCAACTACGAGCAGTACTTC. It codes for CASTRGTARPNYEQYF.

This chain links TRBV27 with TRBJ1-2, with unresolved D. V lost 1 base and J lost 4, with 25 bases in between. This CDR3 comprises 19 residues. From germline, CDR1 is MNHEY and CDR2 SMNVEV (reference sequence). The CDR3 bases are TGTGCCAGCAGTTTATACCCCTTATATCCCTCTATGCCGGCCTATGGCTACACCTTC. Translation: CASSLYPLYPSMPAYGYTF.

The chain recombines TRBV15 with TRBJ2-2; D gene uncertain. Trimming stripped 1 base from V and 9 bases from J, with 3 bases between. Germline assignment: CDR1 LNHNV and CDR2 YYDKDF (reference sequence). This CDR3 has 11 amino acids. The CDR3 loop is CATSRGRELFF. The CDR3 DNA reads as TGTGCCACCAGCAGAGGGAGGGAGCTGTTTTTT.

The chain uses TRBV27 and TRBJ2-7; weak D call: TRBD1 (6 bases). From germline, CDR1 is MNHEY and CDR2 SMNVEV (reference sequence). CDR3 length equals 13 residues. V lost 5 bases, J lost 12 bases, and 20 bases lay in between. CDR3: CASSPTRREGGYF. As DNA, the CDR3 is TGTGCCAGCAGTCCAACCCGCCGGGAAGGGGGGTACTTC.

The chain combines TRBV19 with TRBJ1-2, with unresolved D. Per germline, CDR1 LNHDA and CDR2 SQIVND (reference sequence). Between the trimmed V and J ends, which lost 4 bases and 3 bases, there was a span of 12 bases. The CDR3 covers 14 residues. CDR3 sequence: CASSTLTADYGYTF. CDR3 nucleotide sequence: TGTGCCAGTAGTACCCTGACGGCAGACTATGGCTACACCTTC. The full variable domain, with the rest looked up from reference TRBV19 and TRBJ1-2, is DGGITQSPKYLFRKEGQNVTLSCEQNLNHDAMYWYRQDPGQGLRLIYYSQIVNDFQKGDIAEGYSVSREKKESFPLTVTSAQKNPTAFYLCASSTLTADYGYTFGSGTRLTVV.

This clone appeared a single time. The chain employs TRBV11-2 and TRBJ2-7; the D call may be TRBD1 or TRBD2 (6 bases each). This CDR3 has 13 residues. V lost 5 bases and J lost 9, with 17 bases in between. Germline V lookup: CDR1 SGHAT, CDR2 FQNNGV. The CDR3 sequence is CASSRDGPGAQYF. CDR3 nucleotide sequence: TGTGCCAGCAGCCGGGACGGGCCGGGGGCGCAGTACTTC. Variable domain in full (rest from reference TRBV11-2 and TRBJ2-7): EAGVAQSPRYKIIEKRQSVAFWCNPISGHATLYWYQQILGQGPKLLIQFQNNGVVDDSQLPKDRFSAERLKGVDSTLKIQPAKLEDSAVYLCASSRDGPGAQYFGPGTRLTVT.

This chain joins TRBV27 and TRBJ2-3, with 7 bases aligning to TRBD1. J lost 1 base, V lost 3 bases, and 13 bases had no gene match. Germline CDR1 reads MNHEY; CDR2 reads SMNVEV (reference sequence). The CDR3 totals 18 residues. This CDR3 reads CASSFSPHPGQGTDTQYF. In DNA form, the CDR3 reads TGTGCCAGCAGTTTTTCCCCTCATCCTGGACAGGGCACAGATACGCAGTATTTT.

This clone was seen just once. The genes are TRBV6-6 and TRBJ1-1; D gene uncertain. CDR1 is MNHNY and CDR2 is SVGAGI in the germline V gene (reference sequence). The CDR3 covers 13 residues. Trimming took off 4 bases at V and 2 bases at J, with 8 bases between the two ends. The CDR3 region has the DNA TGTGCCAGCAGTTTCGCGGTAAACACTGAAGCTTTCTTT. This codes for CASSFAVNTEAFF.

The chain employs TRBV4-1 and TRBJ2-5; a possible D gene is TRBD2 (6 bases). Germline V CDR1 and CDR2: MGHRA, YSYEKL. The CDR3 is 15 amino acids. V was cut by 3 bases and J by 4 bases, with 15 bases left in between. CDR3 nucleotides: TGCGCCAGCAGCCAGGGGGGACTTGGAAGAGAGACCCAGTACTTC. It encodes CASSQGGLGRETQYF.

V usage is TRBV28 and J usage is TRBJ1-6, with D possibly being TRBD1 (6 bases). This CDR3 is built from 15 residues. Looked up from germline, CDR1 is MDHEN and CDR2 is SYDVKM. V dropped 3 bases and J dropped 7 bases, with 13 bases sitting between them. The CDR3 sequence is CASSLYRDQNSPLHF. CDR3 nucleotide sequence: TGTGCCAGCAGTTTGTACAGGGATCAAAATTCACCCCTCCACTTT.

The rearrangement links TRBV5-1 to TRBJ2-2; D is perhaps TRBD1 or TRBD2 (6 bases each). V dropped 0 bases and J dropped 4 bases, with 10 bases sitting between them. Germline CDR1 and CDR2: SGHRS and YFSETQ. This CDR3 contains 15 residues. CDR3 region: CASSLEQGGTGELFF. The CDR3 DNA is TGCGCCAGCAGCTTGGAACAGGGAGGCACCGGGGAGCTGTTTTTT.

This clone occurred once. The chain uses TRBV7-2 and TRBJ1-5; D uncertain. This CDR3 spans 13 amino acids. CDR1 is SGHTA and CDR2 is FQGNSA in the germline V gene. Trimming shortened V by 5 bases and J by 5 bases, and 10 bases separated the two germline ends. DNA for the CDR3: TGTGCCAGCAGCCCCGAGAGGGATCAGCCCCAGCATTTT. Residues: CASSPERDQPQHF.

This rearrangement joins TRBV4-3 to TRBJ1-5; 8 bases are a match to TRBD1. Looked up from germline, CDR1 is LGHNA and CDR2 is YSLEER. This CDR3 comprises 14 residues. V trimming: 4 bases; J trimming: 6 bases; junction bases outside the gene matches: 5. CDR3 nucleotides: TGCGCCAGCAGCCCTCCGGACAGGGTTCAGCCCCAGCATTTT. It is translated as CASSPPDRVQPQHF.

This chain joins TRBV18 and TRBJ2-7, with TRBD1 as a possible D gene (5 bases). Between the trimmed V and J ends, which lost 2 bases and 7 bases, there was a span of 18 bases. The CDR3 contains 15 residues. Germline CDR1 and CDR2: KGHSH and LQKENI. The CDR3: CASSPFRQGEVEQYF. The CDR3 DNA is TGTGCCAGCTCACCATTTCGGCAGGGTGAGGTGGAGCAGTACTTC.

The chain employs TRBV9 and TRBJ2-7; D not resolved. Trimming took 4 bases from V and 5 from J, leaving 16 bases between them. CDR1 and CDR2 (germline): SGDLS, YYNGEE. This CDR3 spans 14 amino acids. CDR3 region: CASSTTSTGHEQYF. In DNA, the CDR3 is TGTGCCAGCAGCACCACTTCGACCGGCCACGAGCAGTACTTC. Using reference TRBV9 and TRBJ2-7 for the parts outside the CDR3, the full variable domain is DSGVTQTPKHLITATGQRVTLRCSPRSGDLSVYWYQQSLDQGLQFLIQYYNGEERAKGNILERFSAQQFPDLHSELNLSSLELGDSALYFCASSTTSTGHEQYFGPGTRLTVT.

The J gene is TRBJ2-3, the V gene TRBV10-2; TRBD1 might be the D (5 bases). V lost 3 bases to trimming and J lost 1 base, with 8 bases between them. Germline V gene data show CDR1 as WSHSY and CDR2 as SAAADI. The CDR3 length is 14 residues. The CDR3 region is CASSDRQRTDTQYF. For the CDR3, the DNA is TGCGCCAGCAGTGATAGACAGCGCACAGATACGCAGTATTTT.

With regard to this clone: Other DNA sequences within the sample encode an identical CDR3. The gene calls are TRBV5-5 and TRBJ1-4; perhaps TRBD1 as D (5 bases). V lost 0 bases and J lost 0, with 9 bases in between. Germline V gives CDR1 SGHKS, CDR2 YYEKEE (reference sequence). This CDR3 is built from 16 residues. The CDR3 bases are TGTGCCAGCAGCTTGGCGGGGGGTGCAACTAATGAAAAACTGTTTTTT. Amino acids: CASSLAGGATNEKLFF.

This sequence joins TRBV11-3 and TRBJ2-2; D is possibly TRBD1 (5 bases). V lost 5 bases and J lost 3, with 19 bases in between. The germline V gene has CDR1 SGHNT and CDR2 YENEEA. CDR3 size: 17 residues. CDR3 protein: CASSPRPSAGHTGELFF. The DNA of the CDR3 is TGTGCCAGCAGCCCCCGTCCGTCGGCAGGGCACACCGGGGAGCTGTTTTTT.

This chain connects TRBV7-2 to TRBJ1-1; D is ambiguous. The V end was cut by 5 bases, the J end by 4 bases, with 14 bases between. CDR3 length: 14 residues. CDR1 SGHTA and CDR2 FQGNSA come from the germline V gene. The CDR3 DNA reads TGTGCCAGCAGCACCGCTGACCGCCTCACTGAAGCTTTCTTT. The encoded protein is CASSTADRLTEAFF.

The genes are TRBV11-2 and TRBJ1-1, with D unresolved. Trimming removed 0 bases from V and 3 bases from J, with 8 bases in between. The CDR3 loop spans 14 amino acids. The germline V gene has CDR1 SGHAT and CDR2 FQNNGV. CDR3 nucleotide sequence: TGTGCCAGCAGCTTAGATCGGGAGGACACTGAAGCTTTCTTT. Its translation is CASSLDREDTEAFF.